This entry lists 21 T cell receptor beta chains sequenced from one sample in a study of Ad26.COV2.S vaccination and SARS-CoV-2 variants. The data were produced by immunoSEQ multiplex PCR, yet TCRdb's version contains in-frame clones alone and is incomplete. Of about 320,000 clones detected, roughly nine tenths appear once; the ten largest clones hold about 5%. The treatment: around 19 received Ad26.COV2.S at low or high dose, single or two shots; about 5 received placebo; per-sample allocation not given. It was on day 63 after the first vaccine or placebo injection that samples were taken. Sequenced here: peripheral blood, sampled in a trial of Ad26.COV2.S vaccine versus placebo. These receptors were obtained from a person aged 18 to 59 who received the Ad26.COV2.S COVID-19 vaccine or a placebo.

The DNA for the CDR3 is TGTGCCAGCAGTAAGGGACAGCCGGGTTACTATGGCTACACCTTC. Encoded protein: CASSKGQPGYYGYTF. J is TRBJ1-2 and V is TRBV6-5; 7 bases are shared with TRBD1. The V and J ends lost 5 bases and 3 bases, in that order; junction bases with no gene match: 9. The CDR3 contains 15 residues. Germline-derived CDR1 and CDR2 are MNHEY and SVGAGI.

V gene TRBV15 combines with J gene TRBJ2-7, with D perhaps matching TRBD1 or TRBD2 (5 bases each). In germline, CDR1 is LNHNV, CDR2 YYDKDF (reference sequence). This CDR3 contains 14 residues. Deletions cut 5 bases from V and 5 bases from J, with 16 bases between. The CDR3: CATSGPSRDHEQYF. Here the CDR3 DNA reads TGTGCCACCAGCGGCCCGAGCAGGGACCACGAGCAGTACTTC.

This sequence joins TRBV5-4 and TRBJ1-1, with a weak D call TRBD1 (6 bases). Germline V lookup: CDR1 SGHNT, CDR2 YYREEE (reference sequence). V lost 2 bases to trimming and J lost 6 bases, with 11 bases between them. The CDR3 covers 13 residues. For the CDR3, the DNA is TGTGCCAGCAGCTTACAGGGTCACGCTGAAGCTTTCTTT. Encoded protein: CASSLQGHAEAFF.

The chain recombines TRBV7-8 with TRBJ2-6; D is unclear. Trimming stripped 5 bases from V and 1 base from J, with 12 bases between. CDR3 length: 16 amino acids. Looked up from germline, CDR1 is SGHVS and CDR2 is FQNEAQ. CDR3 protein: CASSPGRSSGANVLTF. In nucleotides, the CDR3 is TGTGCCAGCAGCCCTGGACGGTCGTCTGGGGCCAACGTCCTGACTTTC.

This chain links TRBV6-6 with TRBJ2-4, with D possibly being TRBD1 or TRBD2 (5 bases each). The length of the CDR3 is 15 residues. Germline V gives CDR1 MNHNY, CDR2 SVGAGI (reference sequence). V was shortened by 2 bases and J by 5 bases, with 13 bases between the two germline ends. The CDR3 nucleotides are TGTGCCAGCAGTTACCAAGCCGTGGGGGAAAACATTCAGTACTTC. It encodes CASSYQAVGENIQYF.

The rearrangement uses TRBV11-2 and TRBJ2-1; D possibly uses TRBD1 or TRBD2 (6 bases each). Trimming shortened V by 6 bases and J by 5 bases, and 17 bases separated the two germline ends. This CDR3 has 15 residues. The V gene's germline CDR1 is SGHAT and CDR2 FQNNGV. CDR3 loop: CASSSLGGRNNEQFF. CDR3 DNA sequence: TGTGCCAGCAGTTCCCTAGGGGGGCGAAACAATGAGCAGTTCTTC.

This sequence joins TRBV5-8 and TRBJ2-7, with D maybe TRBD2 (6 bases). Between the trimmed V and J ends, which lost 0 bases and 4 bases, there was a span of 20 bases. This CDR3 has 17 amino acids. Germline V CDR1 and CDR2: SGHTS, YDEGEE. This chain's CDR3 is CASSLAAGFLSGYEQYF. The CDR3 DNA sequence: TGTGCCAGCAGCTTGGCCGCGGGGTTTTTGTCTGGGTACGAGCAGTACTTC.

The sample holds one count of this clone. J is TRBJ1-3 and V is TRBV6-5; D gene uncertain. Germline assignment: CDR1 MNHEY and CDR2 SVGAGI. V was clipped by 10 bases and J by 0 bases, with 10 bases between them. This CDR3 region has 13 residues. CDR3 sequence (DNA): TGTGCCACCGCAGAGCGCTCTGGAAACACCATATATTTT. Translated: CATAERSGNTIYF.

The rearrangement uses TRBV9 and TRBJ2-1; 9 nucleotides align to TRBD2. The CDR3 sequence is 16 residues long. With V trimmed by 4 bases and J by 9 bases, 14 bases remained unmatched. Germline CDR1 and CDR2: SGDLS and YYNGEE. The CDR3 reads CASSSGVLAGSSEQFF. The CDR3 DNA reads as TGTGCCAGCAGCTCTGGAGTACTAGCGGGTTCCTCTGAGCAGTTCTTC.

This chain uses TRBV9 with TRBJ1-2; the match to TRBD1 covers 7 bases. CDR3 length equals 14 residues. Trimming at V came to 0 bases and at J to 5 bases, leaving 4 bases not matched to a gene. The V gene's germline CDR1 is SGDLS and CDR2 YYNGEE. The CDR3 sequence is CASSVGGGQYGYTF. The CDR3 region has the DNA TGTGCCAGCAGCGTAGGAGGGGGACAGTATGGCTACACCTTC.

Worth noting for this clone: Other DNA variants within this sample encode the same CDR3. This chain uses TRBV9 with TRBJ1-1; D gene ambiguous. Between the trimmed V and J ends, which lost 0 bases and 4 bases, there was a span of 7 bases. Germline loops: CDR1 SGDLS, CDR2 YYNGEE. This CDR3 region has 13 residues. This CDR3 reads CASSVGGSTEAFF. In DNA form, the CDR3 reads TGTGCCAGCAGCGTAGGGGGATCCACTGAAGCTTTCTTT. The variable domain in full, completed from reference TRBV9 and TRBJ1-1, reads DSGVTQTPKHLITATGQRVTLRCSPRSGDLSVYWYQQSLDQGLQFLIQYYNGEERAKGNILERFSAQQFPDLHSELNLSSLELGDSALYFCASSVGGSTEAFFGQGTRLTVV.

V usage is TRBV27 and J usage is TRBJ2-3; 10 nucleotides agree with TRBD1. CDR3 length equals 15 residues. CDR1 and CDR2 from the germline V gene are MNHEY and SMNVEV (reference sequence). The ends lost 3 bases at V and 4 bases at J; junction bases unmatched: 4. The CDR3 reads CASSLGQGKSDTQYF. The CDR3 region has the DNA TGTGCCAGCAGTTTGGGACAGGGGAAGTCAGATACGCAGTATTTT.

This rearrangement joins TRBV7-9 to TRBJ2-1; either TRBD1 or TRBD2 may fit D (5 bases each). This CDR3 is 19 amino acids long. Germline loops: CDR1 SEHNR, CDR2 FQNEAQ (reference sequence). V lost 1 base, J lost 7 bases, and 26 bases lay in between. As DNA, the CDR3 is TGTGCCAGCAGCTTAGGAGTTGGTGGGGGATACCTAATACGGAATGAGCAGTTCTTC. This codes for CASSLGVGGGYLIRNEQFF.

This clone was counted between two and nine times. This chain connects TRBV14 to TRBJ2-2; D is unresolved. Germline assignment: CDR1 SGHDN and CDR2 FVKESK. The CDR3 has 14 residues. The V end lost 2 bases, the J end lost 4 bases, and 8 bases lay between the germline ends. The CDR3 spells CASSQIIRTGELFF. CDR3 DNA: TGTGCCAGCAGCCAAATAATACGCACCGGGGAGCTGTTTTTT.

J is TRBJ2-7 and V is TRBV12-3 or TRBV12-4, with 9 bases lining up with TRBD1. The ends lost 3 bases at V and 6 bases at J; junction bases unmatched: 3. This CDR3 region has 13 residues. The CDR3 DNA sequence: TGTGCCAGCAGTTTGGGGACAGGGTTCGAGCAGTACGTC. Amino acid sequence: CASSLGTGFEQYV.

The chain links TRBV4-1 to TRBJ1-1, with D hard to call. In germline, CDR1 is MGHRA, CDR2 YSYEKL. With 4 bases removed from V and 5 bases from J, the gap between germline ends came to 17 bases. The CDR3 contains 15 residues. The CDR3 region is CASSPPRWVRTEAFF. CDR3 bases: TGCGCCAGCAGCCCCCCCAGGTGGGTTCGGACTGAAGCTTTCTTT.

This chain links TRBV5-1 with TRBJ1-1; D unclear. The CDR3 totals 14 residues. V was cut by 0 bases and J by 0 bases, with 6 bases left in between. Germline V gives CDR1 SGHRS, CDR2 YFSETQ. CDR3 amino acids: CASSLGHLNTEAFF. The CDR3 bases are TGCGCCAGCAGCTTGGGACATTTGAACACTGAAGCTTTCTTT.

The rearrangement joins TRBV2 to TRBJ2-2; D possibly uses TRBD1 or TRBD2 (5 bases each). V gave up 6 bases and J gave up 7 bases, with 18 bases separating them. Germline CDR1 SNHLY, CDR2 FYNNEI. This CDR3 comprises 15 residues. The CDR3 protein is CASRTISEGDGELFF. CDR3 coding DNA: TGTGCCAGCAGGACAATTAGCGAAGGGGACGGGGAGCTGTTTTTT.

Only one count was recorded for this clone. DNA for the CDR3: TGTGCCAGCAGCCTACCACGGGGGGCGATAGATACGCAGTATTTT. Translated: CASSLPRGAIDTQYF. The J gene is TRBJ2-3, the V gene TRBV7-2, with D perhaps TRBD2 (7 bases). Germline V gives CDR1 SGHTA, CDR2 FQGNSA. Trimming removed 5 bases from V and 5 bases from J, with 17 bases in between. The CDR3 is made up of 15 amino acids.

The chain combines TRBV9 with TRBJ1-3, with D perhaps matching TRBD1 (5 bases). Looked up from germline, CDR1 is SGDLS and CDR2 is YYNGEE. V lost 1 base to trimming and J lost 1 base, with 12 bases between them. This CDR3 has 16 amino acids. CDR3: CASSVRRGPSGNTIYF. The CDR3 bases are TGTGCCAGCAGCGTACGTAGGGGTCCATCTGGAAACACCATATATTTT. The complete variable domain, with remaining parts taken from reference TRBV9 and TRBJ1-3, reads DSGVTQTPKHLITATGQRVTLRCSPRSGDLSVYWYQQSLDQGLQFLIQYYNGEERAKGNILERFSAQQFPDLHSELNLSSLELGDSALYFCASSVRRGPSGNTIYFGEGSWLTVV.

V is TRBV11-2 and J is TRBJ2-5; the match to TRBD2 covers 7 bases. The CDR3 consists of 15 residues. V lost 5 bases and J lost 6; bases outside the gene matches: 12. Germline lookup yields CDR1 SGHAT and CDR2 FQNNGV. In nucleotides, the CDR3 is TGTGCCAGCAGCACCCAAACTAGCGCGGCAAAGACCCAGTACTTC. Protein: CASSTQTSAAKTQYF. Full variable domain (outside the CDR3, taken from reference TRBV11-2 and TRBJ2-5): EAGVAQSPRYKIIEKRQSVAFWCNPISGHATLYWYQQILGQGPKLLIQFQNNGVVDDSQLPKDRFSAERLKGVDSTLKIQPAKLEDSAVYLCASSTQTSAAKTQYFGPGTRLLVL.